The source of this T cell receptor beta chain is a study of blood T cell repertoires in COVID-19 (dated by TCRdb to the early 2020s). Study-level background: Samples covering the acute and convalescent phases of COVID-19 were provided by collaborators in the United States, Italy and Spain. Samples were obtained from the ongoing ImmuneRACE study (first 160 participants) and from some 1,300 subjects provided by 6 global collaborators. The repertoires were released in a freely available public database intended as a resource for research on the immune response to SARS-CoV-2. Where HLA class I and class II types were available, the types were taken from metadata supplied by the sample provider, not from assay-based typing. The sample metadata nearly always contained a de-identified subject ID, COVID-19 status, age in years and sex. The material from the prospective study consisted of cDNA or gDNA derived from T cells, B-cell-depleted T cells, or PBMCs. Subjects who had been exposed to COVID-19, were actively infected with it, or had recovered from it provided the deeply sampled blood TCRbeta repertoires that made up the dataset.

At one collaborating source in Seattle, patients were enrolled during active infection and were followed longitudinally through the course of disease. Collaborating institutions collected whole blood in K2EDTA tubes following their own protocols. Collaborator samples were shipped for TCRbeta analysis as frozen whole blood, isolated PBMCs, or DNA extracted from either sample type. Findings and caveats that apply to the study as a whole: How much clinical and demographic metadata was included differed by source and by participant, and the metadata was provided uncurated.

A remark on this clone: The antigen this receptor binds is unknown. Qualities for individual bases were not recorded, and no much larger clone is one base off.

TCRbeta CDR3 regions were amplified from genomic DNA using the immunoSEQ Assay, a bias-controlled multiplex PCR. Regarding the original processing steps: Within the assay, amplification of reference gene primers was used to estimate how many nucleated cells each sample contained. To quantify the absolute abundance of each unique TCRbeta CDR3 rearrangement, sequence reads were collapsed and filtered. Productive Simpson clonality was computed per sample as the square root of Simpson's diversity index over productive rearrangements. TCRdb took this table from immuneACCESS and kept in-frame rearrangements with V and J called. Such tables lack part of the clones; where checked against another copy, unresolved V genes explain under half of the gap, and the rest is unexplained. That table is the source of V, J and clone size, and D and trimming were worked out from the DNA. This sample is represented by roughly 250,000 clones; approximately 87% of them were singletons. The ten largest account for about 12% of the sample.

The germline V gene (reference sequence) yields LNHDA for CDR1 and SQIVND for CDR2. V is trimmed back by 6 bases and J by 2 bases, and the junction contains 11 bases that no gene match accounts for. From cysteine to phenylalanine, the CDR3 is 16 amino acids long. Only the CDR3 portion is preserved as DNA: 48 bases, with reading frame beginning at the first base. The V and J genes are TRBV19 and TRBJ2-3, with 7 junctional bases fitting TRBD1. The sample was peripheral blood. This receptor was identified in a woman aged 30 to 39 with COVID-19, enrolled during active disease. DNA sequence: TGTGCCAGTAGGCGGTCCGGGACAGAGTACACAGATACGCAGTATTTT. The encoded protein is CASRRSGTEYTDTQYF.